This T cell receptor (beta chain) emerged from a study of T cell responses to AZD1222 COVID-19 vaccine. General study points: Clonal diversity was possibly underestimated; the donors were predominantly white British and more often female. In the spike-specific TCR repertoire, nearly half reportedly target unmutated variant regions.

As for this clone: Its antigen is as yet unknown.

Germline loops: CDR1 MNHNY, CDR2 SVGAGI (reference sequence). Deletions cut 0 bases from V and 8 bases from J, with 7 bases between. The CDR3 is 12 amino acids. The data were produced by immunoSEQ multiplex PCR, yet TCRdb's version contains in-frame clones alone and is incomplete. The sample holds 140,000 to 150,000 clones, just under 95% seen once. This sequence was found in an adult in good health. The specimen comprised peripheral blood, sampled on day 0 of AZD1222 vaccination. The V call is TRBV6-6, the J call TRBJ1-1, with D unclear. CDR3 loop: CASSYSAREAFF. CDR3 sequence (DNA): TGTGCCAGCAGTTACTCGGCGAGGGAAGCTTTCTTT.